These T cell receptor beta chains were read from a single sample in a study of monozygotic twins with inflammatory bowel disease. TCRdb re-called the 5' RACE reads and gives one entry per CDR3 protein, without DNA. This sample's table has fewer than 350,000 distinct CDR3 sequences. The sequencing input was blood. Every receptor here comes from a human donor with ulcerative colitis or Crohn's disease, or a healthy co-twin of an affected twin (not recorded which). CDR3s include the opening cysteine and the closing phenylalanine or tryptophan. Each record gives: J gene, V gene, CDR3 protein.

J gene: TRBJ2-3; V gene: TRBV5-1; CDR3 protein: CASSLPQREGRDTQYF
J gene: TRBJ2-5; V gene: TRBV10-2; CDR3 protein: CASISSGEGTQYF
J gene: TRBJ1-4; V gene: TRBV4-3; CDR3 protein: CASSQGQGGGEKLFF
J gene: TRBJ2-2; V gene: TRBV7-9; CDR3 protein: CASSSRRPNTGELFF
J gene: TRBJ2-7; V gene: TRBV7-2; CDR3 protein: CASSPRGPSSYEQYF
J gene: TRBJ2-7; V gene: TRBV5-1; CDR3 protein: CASSLNLGSGYEQYF
J gene: TRBJ1-1; V gene: TRBV20-1; CDR3 protein: CSARDWFPEAFF
J gene: TRBJ2-3; V gene: TRBV5-1; CDR3 protein: CASSLEGGAFTDTQYF
J gene: TRBJ1-5; V gene: TRBV28; CDR3 protein: CASSFLEDQPQHF
J gene: TRBJ1-5; V gene: TRBV6-4; CDR3 protein: CASSLGKGQPQHF
J gene: TRBJ2-7; V gene: TRBV7-2; CDR3 protein: CASSSSGRAYEQYF
J gene: TRBJ1-2; V gene: TRBV7-2; CDR3 protein: CASSLTGTDGYGYTF
J gene: TRBJ2-7; V gene: TRBV5-1; CDR3 protein: CASSLGMGDEQYF
J gene: TRBJ2-2; V gene: TRBV7-2; CDR3 protein: CASSFPGGSSTGELFF
J gene: TRBJ2-5; V gene: TRBV27; CDR3 protein: CASTGSLGETQYF
J gene: TRBJ2-1; V gene: TRBV2; CDR3 protein: CASSVGDRAYNEQFF
J gene: TRBJ1-2; V gene: TRBV20-1; CDR3 protein: CSARVALRIYGYTF
J gene: TRBJ1-1; V gene: TRBV12-3/TRBV12-4; CDR3 protein: CASTIDTFDEAFF
J gene: TRBJ1-1; V gene: TRBV20-1; CDR3 protein: CSATDGNTEAFF
J gene: TRBJ2-7; V gene: TRBV4-1; CDR3 protein: CASSVPGLANEQYF
J gene: TRBJ2-3; V gene: TRBV7-9; CDR3 protein: CASSWAFRSTDTQYF
J gene: TRBJ1-1; V gene: TRBV4-3; CDR3 protein: CASSQEVFAEAFF
J gene: TRBJ1-1; V gene: TRBV5-1; CDR3 protein: CATSIARNTEAFF
J gene: TRBJ1-2; V gene: TRBV7-6; CDR3 protein: CASSGQPGPSNYGYTF
J gene: TRBJ2-1; V gene: TRBV4-1; CDR3 protein: CASSQLGTSGRPNEQFF
J gene: TRBJ1-2; V gene: TRBV12-3/TRBV12-4; CDR3 protein: CASRRLQGAGYGYTF
J gene: TRBJ1-2; V gene: TRBV7-9; CDR3 protein: CASGLISVGDYGYTF
J gene: TRBJ2-1; V gene: TRBV11-2; CDR3 protein: CASSLGSWGQGLGEQFF
J gene: TRBJ2-2; V gene: TRBV27; CDR3 protein: CASSFSATGELFF
J gene: TRBJ1-6; V gene: TRBV21-1; CDR3 protein: CASSKVFRGDSPLHF
J gene: TRBJ2-2; V gene: TRBV29-1; CDR3 protein: CSAREVVSGGLNTGELFF
J gene: TRBJ2-7; V gene: TRBV29-1; CDR3 protein: CSVWGRQEEYYEQYF
J gene: TRBJ2-1; V gene: TRBV24-1; CDR3 protein: CATSDFPGRNTYNEQFF
J gene: TRBJ1-1; V gene: TRBV7-3; CDR3 protein: CASSAGGSTEAFF
J gene: TRBJ1-5; V gene: TRBV6-5; CDR3 protein: CASSYSGSGPANQPQHF
J gene: TRBJ2-1; V gene: TRBV5-1; CDR3 protein: CASSLAGVGEQFF
J gene: TRBJ2-7; V gene: TRBV7-8; CDR3 protein: CASSWRQGASYEQYF
J gene: TRBJ2-3; V gene: TRBV28; CDR3 protein: CASSLRLAGLTDTQYF
J gene: TRBJ1-5; V gene: TRBV20-1; CDR3 protein: CSARDPVHGNQPQHF
J gene: TRBJ1-6; V gene: TRBV4-1; CDR3 protein: CASSQDGGYSPLHF
J gene: TRBJ2-7; V gene: TRBV5-1; CDR3 protein: CASSLEGYEQYF
J gene: TRBJ1-1; V gene: TRBV7-9; CDR3 protein: CASSFQGAAAEAFF
J gene: TRBJ1-1; V gene: TRBV27; CDR3 protein: CASSLKFDTEAFF
J gene: TRBJ2-2; V gene: TRBV5-1; CDR3 protein: CASSLRTSGSRTGELFF
J gene: TRBJ1-1; V gene: TRBV11-2; CDR3 protein: CASSHREGPLQNTEAFF